A selection of T cell receptor beta chains follows, all from one sample in a study of blood T cell repertoires in COVID-19. The assay was immunoSEQ multiplex PCR, and TCRdb's table has in-frame clones only and misses some. The repertoire consists of more than 200,000 clones, with over 75% occurring once and the leading ten covering around 6.5%. Sequencing used peripheral blood. Receptors originate from a man aged 80 or over with acute or convalescent COVID-19. CDR3s include the opening cysteine and the closing phenylalanine or tryptophan. Each record gives: clone size, D gene, J gene, V gene, CDR3 DNA, CDR3 protein. A D gene is named only where the DNA matches it firmly. The size entry is marked missing in some rows and otherwise reads once, few, many or a size class.

- TRBD1 TRBJ1-2 TRBV28 TGTGCCAGCAGTTTGGGGACAGGGTGGGGCTACACCTTC CASSLGTGWGYTF
- - TRBJ2-5 TRBV7-2 TGTGCCAGCAGCCGCGCTCCTCGGACTAGGGGGTGGAATATCGAGACCCAGTACTTC CASSRAPRTRGWNIETQYF
- TRBD2 TRBJ2-7 TRBV7-2 TGTGCCAGCAGCTCCCGGACTAGCGGGATCTACGAGCAGTACTTC CASSSRTSGIYEQYF
- - TRBJ1-1 TRBV7-2 TGTGCCAGCAGCTCCCAGGGTGGTAGTACTGAAGCTTTCTTT CASSSQGGSTEAFF
- - TRBJ1-1 TRBV20-1 TGCAGTGTCAGGGAATACACTGAAGCTTTCTTT CSVREYTEAFF
- - TRBJ1-1 TRBV19 TGTGCCAGTAGTATCCAATTTTCCTATGGCACTGAAGCTTTCTTT CASSIQFSYGTEAFF
- - TRBJ1-1 TRBV9 TGTGCCAGCAGCACACTCCCGGGGACTGAAGCTTTCTTT CASSTLPGTEAFF
once - TRBJ2-7 TRBV28 TGTGCCAGCAGTTTATACGGGTACGAGCAGTACTTC CASSLYGYEQYF
- TRBD2 TRBJ2-3 TRBV9 TGTGCCAGCAGCACGGGAGGGGCTAGCACAGATACGCAGTATTTT CASSTGGASTDTQYF
- TRBD1 TRBJ2-1 TRBV30 TGTGCCTGGGGTCCGGGACAGGGCTACAATGAGCAGTTCTTC CAWGPGQGYNEQFF
- TRBD1 TRBJ2-5 TRBV10-1 TGCGCCAGCAGTGAATGGACAGGGGGGAAAGAGACCCAGTACTTC CASSEWTGGKETQYF
- - TRBJ1-1 TRBV7-9 TGTGCCAGCAGCTTAGTGCAGGGGAACACTGAAGCTTTCTTT CASSLVQGNTEAFF
- - TRBJ1-6 TRBV5-4 TGTGCCAGCAGCATTTCCGGGGGGCCCAATTCACCCCTCCACTTT CASSISGGPNSPLHF
- - TRBJ2-5 TRBV25-1 TGTGCCAGCAGTGAGTGGGCAGAAGAGACCCAGTACTTC CASSEWAEETQYF
- - TRBJ1-6 TRBV12-2 TGTGCAAGTCGCCCCAATCGGGGGGCAGATTCACCCCTCCACTTT CASRPNRGADSPLHF
- TRBD2 TRBJ2-7 TRBV6-5 TGTGCCAGCAGCTCCCCCGGGACTAGCGGGAGTTCGCAGTACTTC CASSSPGTSGSSQYF
- TRBD2 TRBJ2-1 TRBV18 TGTGCCAGCTCACCCCCGGCTAGCGGGAGCTCCTACAATGAGCAGTTCTTC CASSPPASGSSYNEQFF
- TRBD2 TRBJ2-1 TRBV29-1 TGCAGCGTTGACGGGGGGGACTCCTACAATGAGCAGTTCTTC CSVDGGDSYNEQFF
- - TRBJ1-1 TRBV4-1 TGCGCCAGCAGCCAAGATACCCGTAGGAGTGAAGCTTTCTTT CASSQDTRRSEAFF
- - TRBJ2-4 TRBV6-2/TRBV6-3 TGTGCCAGCAGTTTCTCTCAGGGGACAAAAAACATTCAGTACTTC CASSFSQGTKNIQYF
- - TRBJ1-5 TRBV15 TGTGCCACCAGCAGAGTGAACTATCAGCCCCAGCATTTT CATSRVNYQPQHF
- - TRBJ1-2 TRBV24-1 TGTGCCACCAGCAATGACGGGAACTATGGCTACACCTTC CATSNDGNYGYTF
- - TRBJ2-1 TRBV27 TGTGCCAGTTCGGAGGGCTTGTTTCTATACAATGAGCAGTTCTTC CASSEGLFLYNEQFF
- TRBD2 TRBJ2-1 TRBV6-2/TRBV6-3 TGTGCCAGCAGTTACGGAGCTAGCGGAGGGAATGAGCAGTTCTTC CASSYGASGGNEQFF
- - TRBJ2-7 TRBV19 TGTGCCAGTAGAAACACGGGAGTAGGGTACGAGCAGTACTTC CASRNTGVGYEQYF
- TRBD1 TRBJ1-4 TRBV5-5 TGTGCCAGCAGCTTTCCCGGGACAGGGGATGAAAAACTGTTTTTT CASSFPGTGDEKLFF
few TRBD2 TRBJ2-2 TRBV19 TGTGCCAGCAAGACTAGCGGGAGATCCGGGGAGCTGTTTTTT CASKTSGRSGELFF
- - TRBJ2-1 TRBV5-1 TGCGCCAGCAGCTTTTCTGGCCAGCGCTCCTACAATGAGCAGTTCTTC CASSFSGQRSYNEQFF
- TRBD1 TRBJ2-1 TRBV4-1 TGCGCCAGCAGCCCCCGGACAGGGAGGTACAATGAGCAGTTCTTC CASSPRTGRYNEQFF
- - TRBJ1-4 TRBV11-2 TGTGCCAGCAGCTTAGGCGTTAATGAAAAACTGTTTTTT CASSLGVNEKLFF
- TRBD2 TRBJ2-2 TRBV24-1 TGTGCCACCAGTGATTTGTCCGGGGCGGGAGGGACCGGGGAGCTGTTTTTT CATSDLSGAGGTGELFF
few TRBD1 TRBJ1-6 TRBV7-8 TGTGCCAGCAGCTTAGGGGACAGAAATTCACCCCTCCACTTT CASSLGDRNSPLHF
once - TRBJ2-2 TRBV11-3 TGTGCCAGCAGCTCTGGACAACCCCCACGAGGGGAGCTGTTTTTT CASSSGQPPRGELFF
- TRBD1 TRBJ2-1 TRBV6-6 TGTGCCAGCAGTTACTCGCGACAGGGCAACAATGAGCAGTTCTTC CASSYSRQGNNEQFF
- TRBD2 TRBJ2-1 TRBV14 TGTGCCAGCAGCCATCCAGGGACTAGCGGATACAATGAGCAGTTCTTC CASSHPGTSGYNEQFF
- TRBD1 TRBJ2-5 TRBV4-1 TGCGCCAGCAGCCAGGCGACAGGGGCCCAAGAGACCCAGTACTTC CASSQATGAQETQYF
once TRBD2 TRBJ2-7 TRBV12-3/TRBV12-4 TGTGCCAGCAGGGGACTAGAGAGCGAGCAGTACTTC CASRGLESEQYF
once - TRBJ2-5 TRBV7-2 TGTGCCAGCAGCCAAACAGGGCTGGTGGAGACCCAGTACTTC CASSQTGLVETQYF
- TRBD1 TRBJ1-6 TRBV6-5 TGTGCCAGCAGTTTGGGACAGTATGCCTCACCCCTCCACTTT CASSLGQYASPLHF
- - TRBJ1-1 TRBV18 TGTGCCAGCTCACCATCGAGGGGGAAGAACACTGAAGCTTTCTTT CASSPSRGKNTEAFF
- TRBD1 TRBJ2-4 TRBV7-9 TGTGCCAGCAGGTCGACAGGGGCCAAAAACATTCAGTACTTC CASRSTGAKNIQYF
- TRBD2 TRBJ2-3 TRBV18 TGTGCCAGCTCACCCCGCGTCCGGCGGGAGGCCCGAACAGATACGCAGTATTTT CASSPRVRREARTDTQYF
- TRBD1 TRBJ1-1 TRBV19 TGTGCCAGTAGTCCAGGGGACAGGATGAACACTGAAGCTTTCTTT CASSPGDRMNTEAFF
few - TRBJ1-2 TRBV6-5 TGTGCCGCTGGGAGGGGCGGGAACTATGGCTACACCTTC CAAGRGGNYGYTF
- - TRBJ2-3 TRBV20-1 TGCAGTGCTAGCCGGGTGGATACGCAGTATTTT CSASRVDTQYF
- - TRBJ1-4 TRBV5-1 TGCGCCAGCAGCCCGACAGGTTGGAATGGGGAAAAACTGTTTTTT CASSPTGWNGEKLFF
- TRBD1 TRBJ2-2 TRBV18 TGTGCCAGCTCACCCCGGGACAGGAACACCGGGGAGCTGTTTTTT CASSPRDRNTGELFF
few TRBD1 TRBJ1-2 TRBV2 TGTGCCAGCAGTGAGCCCGGGACAGACTATGGCTACACCTTC CASSEPGTDYGYTF
- - TRBJ2-1 TRBV21-1 TGTGCCAGCAGCAAAGGACAGCGGGAGGGCAACTACGATGAGCAGTTCTTC CASSKGQREGNYDEQFF
- TRBD1 TRBJ1-2 TRBV18 TGTGCCAGCTCATCGGTAGACAGGGGGCTCTTCTATGGCTACACCTTC CASSSVDRGLFYGYTF
- - TRBJ2-1 TRBV21-1 TGTGCCAGCAGCAAAAGGACTTCCCCCCCTAACAATGAGCAGTTCTTC CASSKRTSPPNNEQFF
- - TRBJ2-1 TRBV6-2/TRBV6-3 TGTGCCAGCAGTTACGGGGGCCTGAGCTCCTACAATGAGCAGTTCTTC CASSYGGLSSYNEQFF
- - TRBJ1-5 TRBV28 TGTGCCAGCAGTTGGGGAGGGAGGGGCAATCAGCCCCAGCATTTT CASSWGGRGNQPQHF
- - TRBJ2-5 TRBV11-3 TGTGCCAGCAGCTTTAGAATAGGAGACGAGACCCAGTACTTC CASSFRIGDETQYF
- TRBD1 TRBJ1-4 TRBV6-5 TGTGCCAGCAGTTCTCGACAGGGAGAAAAACTGTTTTTT CASSSRQGEKLFF
- - TRBJ2-7 TRBV6-5 TGTGCCAGCAGCATTCTGGACCAGGGTCGGTCCGAGCAGTACTTC CASSILDQGRSEQYF
- - TRBJ2-2 TRBV5-4 TGTGCCAGCAGCCCATGGACAGAGACGAACACCGGGGAGCTGTTTTTT CASSPWTETNTGELFF
few - TRBJ1-5 TRBV7-8 TGTGCCAGCAGCCCTCAGGTTTTCGGCAATCAGCCCCAGCATTTT CASSPQVFGNQPQHF
- TRBD1 TRBJ2-5 TRBV6-5 TGTGCCACCACCGGGACAGGGCAAGAGACCCAGTACTTC CATTGTGQETQYF